This T cell receptor beta chain was observed in a study of blood T cells in healthy people across ages. Study outcomes and limitations: A strong correlation was found between TCR beta diversity and the percentage of naive T cells.

As concerns this clonotype: What it binds is unknown.

V lost 1 base and J lost 3, with 15 bases in between. The CDR3 is 16 amino acids. Per germline, CDR1 KGHSH and CDR2 LQKENI. Then a second PCR, running roughly 7 to 12 cycles, was carried out with a sample-barcoded 5' primer and a J-beta primer mix. TCRdb reprocessed the 5' RACE reads via MiXCR and lists one record per CDR3 protein. The table has 780,000 or so distinct CDR3 sequences, approximately 55% seen once. There were healthy Caucasian individuals from Russia, aged about 6 to 95, serving as donors. The clonotype comes from a man older than 75 in good health. This rearrangement joins TRBV18 to TRBJ1-1; D unresolved. The material sequenced was blood. The CDR3 region is CASSPQVGFGDTEAFF. CDR3 nucleotide sequence: TGTGCCAGCTCACCACAGGTTGGGTTTGGTGACACTGAAGCTTTCTTT.